Shown below are 29 T cell receptor beta chains from a single sample sequenced in a study of T cells expressing NK-cell markers. TCRdb reworked the 5' RACE reads into one entry per CDR3 protein, no DNA. The specimen's table records some 600,000 distinct CDR3 sequences. The sequencing input was blood T cells: a sorted CD56 or NKG2C T cell subset, CD4+ or CD8+ T cells, or bulk PBMC T cells (not recorded which). These receptors were collected from a man aged 18-30 years in good health.

This chain links TRBV7-6 with TRBJ2-7; TCRdb proposes TRBD2, but this gene call is untestable without DNA. The CDR3 extends over 15 amino acids. CDR1 is SGHVS, CDR2 FNYEAQ, per germline. The CDR3: CASSLRSGLEYEQYF.

The chain carries TRBV28 and TRBJ2-3; the D gene TCRdb calls, TRBD2, cannot be checked with no DNA. Per germline, CDR1 MDHEN and CDR2 SYDVKM. The CDR3 loop spans 15 amino acids. The CDR3 is CASSPFEGQTDTQYF.

The chain is built from TRBV12-3 or TRBV12-4 and TRBJ1-6; the TRBD1 assignment by TCRdb is unverifiable without DNA. The CDR3 is 16 residues long. CDR3 sequence: CASSFDRVPDGSPLHF.

The rearrangement links TRBV12-3 or TRBV12-4 to TRBJ2-7; TCRdb's D gene call, TRBD1, goes unchecked for lack of DNA. CDR3 length: 14 amino acids. This CDR3 reads CASSLAWTGSEQYF.

The J gene is TRBJ1-4, the V gene TRBV7-3. This CDR3 is 15 amino acids long. Per germline, CDR1 SGHTA and CDR2 FQGTGA. This CDR3 reads CASSLTGATNEKLFF.

V usage is TRBV5-6 and J usage is TRBJ2-1. Germline V gene sequence: CDR1 SGHDT, CDR2 YYEEEE. CDR3 size: 11 residues. The CDR3 loop is CASSTTREQFF.

The chain joins TRBV20-1 to TRBJ1-2. This CDR3 comprises 14 residues. The V gene's germline CDR1 is DFQATT and CDR2 SNEGSKA (reference sequence). CDR3 region: CSVMGRPANYGYTF.

The gene calls are TRBV2 and TRBJ2-1. This CDR3 has 14 residues. Germline V gene lookup returns CDR1 SNHLY and CDR2 FYNNEI. CDR3 in amino acids: CASSEVRLYNEQFF.

V is TRBV15 and J is TRBJ2-7; TCRdb indicates TRBD1, and absent DNA this call remains unverified. There are 17 residues in the CDR3. Germline V lookup: CDR1 LNHNV, CDR2 YYDKDF (reference sequence). This CDR3 is CATSREGVGRVFYEQYF.

This chain uses TRBV12-3 or TRBV12-4 with TRBJ2-1; the TRBD2 assignment by TCRdb is unverifiable without DNA. CDR3 length: 12 amino acids. CDR3 amino acids: CATGTSGIQQFF.

This sequence joins TRBV18 and TRBJ2-7. Germline CDR1 and CDR2: KGHSH and LQKENI. The CDR3 is made up of 16 amino acids. CDR3 region: CASSPTAGGSSYEQYF.

V usage is TRBV9 and J usage is TRBJ1-1; TCRdb lists TRBD1, though no DNA is available to test this call. The V gene's germline CDR1 is SGDLS and CDR2 YYNGEE. The CDR3 loop spans 15 amino acids. The CDR3 sequence is CASSVGSREDTEAFF.

The chain joins TRBV7-6 to TRBJ2-4. This CDR3 region has 16 residues. In germline, CDR1 is SGHVS, CDR2 FNYEAQ. The CDR3 here is CASSLDPGVAKNIQYF. Drawing the rest from reference TRBV7-6 and TRBJ2-4, the complete variable domain is GAGVSQSPRYKVTKRGQDVALRCDPISGHVSLYWYRQALGQGPEFLTYFNYEAQQDKSGLPNDRFSAERPEGSISTLTIQRTEQRDSAMYRCASSLDPGVAKNIQYFGAGTRLSVL.

The chain joins TRBV20-1 to TRBJ2-3; TCRdb proposes TRBD1, but this gene call is untestable without DNA. The CDR3 covers 12 residues. Germline CDR1 DFQATT, CDR2 SNEGSKA (reference sequence). The CDR3: CSASPGRRTQYF.

This chain uses TRBV19 with TRBJ1-3; with no DNA, the TCRdb D assignment of TRBD1 cannot be verified. The CDR3 loop spans 15 amino acids. CDR1 is LNHDA and CDR2 is SQIVND in the germline V gene (reference sequence). The CDR3: CASSRQLPSGNTIYF. Filled out from reference TRBV19 and TRBJ1-3, the complete variable domain reads DGGITQSPKYLFRKEGQNVTLSCEQNLNHDAMYWYRQDPGQGLRLIYYSQIVNDFQKGDIAEGYSVSREKKESFPLTVTSAQKNPTAFYLCASSRQLPSGNTIYFGEGSWLTVV.

The chain is built from TRBV5-6 and TRBJ2-7; TCRdb lists TRBD1, though no DNA is available to test this call. The CDR3 is made up of 18 amino acids. Germline V gene data show CDR1 as SGHDT and CDR2 as YYEEEE. The CDR3 protein is CASSLTRDRGRLSNEQYF. The full variable domain, completed using reference TRBV5-6 and TRBJ2-7, is DAGVTQSPTHLIKTRGQQVTLRCSPKSGHDTVSWYQQALGQGPQFIFQYYEEEERQRGNFPDRFSGHQFPNYSSELNVNALLLGDSALYLCASSLTRDRGRLSNEQYFGPGTRLTVT.

The rearrangement uses TRBV5-1 and TRBJ1-2; TCRdb calls TRBD1, which cannot be checked without DNA. This CDR3 is 14 amino acids long. Germline assignment: CDR1 SGHRS and CDR2 YFSETQ. The CDR3 protein is CASSPRPGTGGYTF. Variable domain in full (rest from reference TRBV5-1 and TRBJ1-2): KAGVTQTPRYLIKTRGQQVTLSCSPISGHRSVSWYQQTPGQGLQFLFEYFSETQRNKGNFPGRFSGRQFSNSRSEMNVSTLELGDSALYLCASSPRPGTGGYTFGSGTRLTVV.

The chain carries TRBV14 and TRBJ2-1; TCRdb's D call, TRBD2, is unchecked because there is no DNA. There are 16 residues in the CDR3. In germline, CDR1 is SGHDN, CDR2 FVKESK. Here the CDR3 reads CASSKPGLAGENEQFF.

This sequence joins TRBV5-1 and TRBJ1-1. CDR1 and CDR2 (germline): SGHRS, YFSETQ. The CDR3 has 13 residues. The CDR3 sequence: CASSPSMNTEAFF.

The rearrangement uses TRBV4-1 and TRBJ2-6. This CDR3 has 14 amino acids. CDR1 MGHRA and CDR2 YSYEKL come from the germline V gene. CDR3 loop: CASSQEAGANVLTF.

The chain carries TRBV6-5 and TRBJ2-7; lacking DNA, the TRBD2 call made by TCRdb goes unchecked. CDR1 is MNHEY, CDR2 SVGAGI, per germline. This CDR3 has 16 amino acids. The CDR3 here is CASSYRMPSGKYEQYF.

The chain uses TRBV20-1 and TRBJ2-5. CDR1 is DFQATT and CDR2 is SNEGSKA in the germline V gene (reference sequence). The CDR3 length is 13 residues. CDR3 amino acids: CSAGQIIEETQYF.

The chain employs TRBV29-1 and TRBJ2-3; TCRdb indicates TRBD2, and absent DNA this call remains unverified. The CDR3 runs to 13 residues. Germline CDR1 reads SQVTM; CDR2 reads ANQGSEA. The CDR3 sequence is CSSGGRITDTQYF.

This sequence joins TRBV24-1 and TRBJ2-6; absent DNA, TCRdb's TRBD1 call cannot be checked. The CDR3 has 16 residues. CDR1 and CDR2 (germline): KGHDR, SFDVKD. This CDR3 is CATGPWGASGANVLTF.

The chain is built from TRBV13 and TRBJ2-2; the TRBD1 assignment by TCRdb is unverifiable without DNA. Germline V gene lookup returns CDR1 PRHDT and CDR2 FYEKMQ (reference sequence). The CDR3 loop spans 18 amino acids. The CDR3: CASSLVRGPTSSTGELFF. The whole variable domain, filled in from reference TRBV13 and TRBJ2-2, reads AAGVIQSPRHLIKEKRETATLKCYPIPRHDTVYWYQQGPGQDPQFLISFYEKMQSDKGSIPDRFSAQQFSDYHSELNMSSLELGDSALYFCASSLVRGPTSSTGELFFGEGSRLTVL.

This CDR3 reads CASSLSLGVLSYTF. The chain links TRBV27 to TRBJ1-2. Germline V gives CDR1 MNHEY, CDR2 SMNVEV (reference sequence). The CDR3 sequence is 14 residues long.

J is TRBJ2-5 and V is TRBV3-1; TCRdb picks TRBD2, but there is no DNA to check that call. Germline V gives CDR1 LGHDT, CDR2 YNNKEL (reference sequence). The CDR3 runs 15 residues. Here the CDR3 reads CASSDKRTSRKTQYF.

The chain joins TRBV7-6 to TRBJ2-3; TCRdb names TRBD2, which stays unverified in the absence of DNA. Germline loops: CDR1 SGHVS, CDR2 FNYEAQ. The CDR3 sequence is 17 residues long. CDR3: CASSSRHSRGGTDTQYF.

The J gene is TRBJ2-3, the V gene TRBV5-1; there is no DNA to check the TCRdb D call of TRBD2. The CDR3 runs 14 residues. CDR1 is SGHRS, CDR2 YFSETQ, per germline. The CDR3 region is CASSLFSGTDTQYF. The whole variable domain, remainder taken from reference TRBV5-1 and TRBJ2-3, is KAGVTQTPRYLIKTRGQQVTLSCSPISGHRSVSWYQQTPGQGLQFLFEYFSETQRNKGNFPGRFSGRQFSNSRSEMNVSTLELGDSALYLCASSLFSGTDTQYFGPGTRLTVL.